The 29 T cell receptor beta chains in this list originate from one sample, sequenced in a study of blood T cell repertoires in COVID-19. Sequencing used immunoSEQ multiplex PCR; TCRdb keeps in-frame clones, though not all of them. The sample yields some 110,000 clones, roughly nine tenths seen once. The specimen was peripheral blood. The receptors were gathered from a man aged 65 to 79 who had recovered from COVID-19.

V is TRBV4-1 and J is TRBJ2-2, with TRBD2 as a possible D gene (6 bases). V was cut by 0 bases and J by 6 bases, with 11 bases left in between. The V gene's germline CDR1 is MGHRA and CDR2 YSYEKL. This CDR3 comprises 15 residues. For the CDR3, the DNA is TGCGCCAGCAGCCAAGAGGGGACTTCCCCCGGGGAGCTGTTTTTT. It translates to CASSQEGTSPGELFF.

This chain uses TRBV15 with TRBJ2-1, with TRBD2 matching 7 bases. The V gene end was trimmed by 0 bases and the J gene end by 5 bases; junction bases not matched to a gene: 7. The CDR3 is 16 residues long. The germline CDR1 and CDR2 sequences are LNHNV and YYDKDF (reference sequence). The CDR3 sequence: CATSRDRGRSNNEQFF. As DNA, the CDR3 is TGTGCCACCAGCAGAGACCGCGGGAGATCTAACAATGAGCAGTTCTTC.

The chain carries TRBV5-1 and TRBJ2-5, with TRBD2 as a possible D gene (5 bases). The CDR3 is made up of 14 amino acids. Germline V lookup: CDR1 SGHRS, CDR2 YFSETQ. The V and J ends lost 1 base and 5 bases respectively, with 12 bases between them. The CDR3 coding sequence is TGCGCCAGCAGCTTGCAGTCTGGGAGCGAGACCCAGTACTTC. Translating gives CASSLQSGSETQYF.

J is TRBJ2-7 and V is TRBV4-2; 8 bases align to TRBD2. Trimming cost V 3 bases and J 2 bases; bases outside gene matches: 6. Germline lookup yields CDR1 LGHNA and CDR2 YNFKEQ. The CDR3 is 15 amino acids. The CDR3 nucleotides are TGTGCCAGCAGCCACTTTATAGCGGGGACCTACGAGCAGTACTTC. As protein: CASSHFIAGTYEQYF.

The rearrangement joins TRBV28 to TRBJ2-7; the match to TRBD1 covers 10 bases. Looked up from germline, CDR1 is MDHEN and CDR2 is SYDVKM. The V segment lost 7 bases and the J segment 5 bases; nucleotides outside the gene matches: 11. The CDR3 sequence is 15 residues long. CDR3 bases: TGTGCCAGCAAAGGCTCTGTGACAGGGGGCGACGAGCAGTACTTC. Its protein is CASKGSVTGGDEQYF.

This clone was counted a single time. The CDR3: CASRPGQGAYYGYTF. DNA for the CDR3: TGTGCCAGTAGACCCGGACAGGGGGCTTACTATGGCTACACCTTC. The chain uses TRBV19 and TRBJ1-2; the match to TRBD1 covers 11 bases. Trimming at V came to 6 bases and at J to 3 bases, leaving 6 bases not matched to a gene. The CDR3 is 15 amino acids. Looked up from germline, CDR1 is LNHDA and CDR2 is SQIVND (reference sequence).

This chain connects TRBV5-1 to TRBJ2-3; perhaps TRBD1 as D (6 bases). CDR3 size: 16 residues. Germline-derived CDR1 and CDR2 are SGHRS and YFSETQ. V dropped 7 bases and J dropped 0 bases, with 18 bases sitting between them. The CDR3 reads CASRPKTDSSTDTQYF. The CDR3 bases are TGCGCCAGCCGTCCTAAGACGGACAGTAGCACAGATACGCAGTATTTT. The whole variable domain, remainder taken from reference TRBV5-1 and TRBJ2-3, is KAGVTQTPRYLIKTRGQQVTLSCSPISGHRSVSWYQQTPGQGLQFLFEYFSETQRNKGNFPGRFSGRQFSNSRSEMNVSTLELGDSALYLCASRPKTDSSTDTQYFGPGTRLTVL.

The chain links TRBV16 to TRBJ1-1, with unresolved D. The germline V gene encodes CDR1 KGHSY and CDR2 FQNENV. Trimming pared 5 bases from V and 3 bases from J, leaving 13 bases between. The CDR3 contains 14 residues. CDR3 sequence: CASSATAGYTEAFF. The CDR3 region has the DNA TGTGCCAGCAGCGCCACCGCGGGGTACACTGAAGCTTTCTTT. Full variable domain (outside the CDR3, taken from reference TRBV16 and TRBJ1-1): GEEVAQTPKHLVRGEGQKAKLYCAPIKGHSYVFWYQQVLKNEFKFLISFQNENVFDETGMPKERFSAKCLPNSPCSLEIQATKLEDSAVYFCASSATAGYTEAFFGQGTRLTVV.

The chain couples TRBV29-1 to TRBJ1-1, with D uncertain. Germline V gene data show CDR1 as SQVTM and CDR2 as ANQGSEA. The CDR3 length is 11 residues. The V end was cut by 5 bases, the J end by 10 bases, with 14 bases between. The CDR3 reads CSVPTEFGAFF. Here the CDR3 DNA reads TGCAGCGTTCCCACAGAATTCGGAGCTTTCTTT.

The genes are TRBV7-9 and TRBJ2-1; 7 nucleotides line up with TRBD2. This CDR3 contains 14 residues. The junction had 6 bases not matched to a gene; V was cut back by 3 bases and J by 7 bases. Germline lookup yields CDR1 SEHNR and CDR2 FQNEAQ (reference sequence). CDR3 in amino acids: CASSFPGGVNEQFF. Written as DNA, the CDR3 is TGTGCCAGCAGCTTCCCGGGAGGAGTTAATGAGCAGTTCTTC.

The chain carries TRBV28 and TRBJ1-1; 9 nucleotides agree with TRBD1. Trimming at V came to 6 bases and at J to 5 bases, leaving 13 bases not matched to a gene. Per germline, CDR1 MDHEN and CDR2 SYDVKM. The CDR3 is 16 residues long. DNA for the CDR3: TGTGCCAGCAGGCAAATACAGGGGGCGTTTGGGACTGAAGCTTTCTTT. Translated, it gives CASRQIQGAFGTEAFF.

V and J are TRBV28 and TRBJ1-1; 7 bases are a match to TRBD1. With 5 bases clipped from V and 3 bases from J, the junction kept 6 bases outside the gene matches. The germline V gene has CDR1 MDHEN and CDR2 SYDVKM. This CDR3 has 14 amino acids. CDR3 nucleotide sequence: TGTGCCAGCAGTCCGACAGGGAAGTACACTGAAGCTTTCTTT. This codes for CASSPTGKYTEAFF.

The chain has TRBV10-3 and TRBJ2-2, with TRBD2 identical over 10 bases. V gave up 10 bases and J gave up 2 bases; unmatched junction bases: 10. CDR3 length equals 16 residues. Germline V gene lookup returns CDR1 ENHRY and CDR2 SYGVKD. The CDR3: CATHPSGRANTGELFF. The CDR3 bases are TGTGCCACCCACCCCAGCGGGAGGGCCAACACCGGGGAGCTGTTTTTT.

The chain employs TRBV4-2 and TRBJ1-2, with TRBD1 matching over 10 bases. J gave up 8 bases and V 5 bases, and 11 bases lay outside the gene matches. The CDR3 covers 15 residues. Germline V gene sequence: CDR1 LGHNA, CDR2 YNFKEQ. The CDR3 bases are TGTGCCAGCAGCGACCTGGACAGGGGGATAATCGGCTACACCTTC. Its protein is CASSDLDRGIIGYTF.

The chain couples TRBV19 to TRBJ2-3, with D possibly being TRBD2 (6 bases). CDR1 LNHDA and CDR2 SQIVND come from the germline V gene (reference sequence). This CDR3 is built from 16 residues. Deletions cut 7 bases from V and 0 bases from J, with 17 bases between. The CDR3 reads CASKLLGAGSTDTQYF. The CDR3 DNA reads as TGTGCCAGTAAATTGCTCGGAGCGGGTAGCACAGATACGCAGTATTTT.

V and J are TRBV4-2 and TRBJ1-5; 8 nucleotides agree with TRBD1. V shed 3 bases, J shed 4 bases, and the junction held 5 bases outside the gene matches. Germline assignment: CDR1 LGHNA and CDR2 YNFKEQ. The CDR3 totals 15 residues. The CDR3 coding sequence is TGTGCCAGCAGCCAGGGAGGGACAGGTAATCAGCCCCAGCATTTT. This codes for CASSQGGTGNQPQHF.

V is TRBV5-1 and J is TRBJ1-4, with TRBD1 matching over 9 bases. Trimming removed 4 bases from V and 10 bases from J; junction bases left unmatched: 8. The germline gives CDR1 SGHRS, CDR2 YFSETQ. The CDR3 has 14 residues. In nucleotides, the CDR3 is TGCGCCAGCAGCGTAGGGACAGGGTTAGGAAAACTGTTTTTT. Translated, it gives CASSVGTGLGKLFF.

Concerning this clone itself: The sample carries other DNA sequences with the same CDR3. The J gene is TRBJ2-3, the V gene TRBV5-6; 7 nucleotides align to TRBD1. This CDR3 is 14 amino acids long. Trimming cost V 2 bases and J 6 bases; bases outside gene matches: 6. Germline-derived CDR1 and CDR2 are SGHDT and YYEEEE. CDR3 sequence reads: CASSLAGGIDTQYF. The CDR3 coding sequence is TGTGCCAGCAGCTTAGCAGGGGGTATCGATACGCAGTATTTT.

The chain carries TRBV7-2 and TRBJ2-2; 7 bases are shared with TRBD1. Looked up from germline, CDR1 is SGHTA and CDR2 is FQGNSA. V shed 7 bases and J 0 bases; nucleotides not matched to a gene: 5. The CDR3 sequence is 15 residues long. This CDR3 is CASNRQGANTGELFF. DNA for the CDR3: TGTGCCAGCAACCGACAGGGCGCGAACACCGGGGAGCTGTTTTTT.

The chain has TRBV28 and TRBJ1-5, with D perhaps matching TRBD1 (5 bases). The CDR3 is made up of 15 amino acids. The V gene lost 5 bases and the J gene lost 9 bases, with 20 bases spanning the gap. CDR1 is MDHEN and CDR2 is SYDVKM in the germline V gene. In nucleotides, the CDR3 is TGTGCCAGCAGTACTACGGACGGTGGAAGGGGGCCCCAGCATTTT. Residues: CASSTTDGGRGPQHF.

The CDR3 is CASSYLTGQSYNEQFF. CDR3 bases: TGTGCCAGCAGTTACTTAACGGGACAGTCCTACAATGAGCAGTTCTTC. This sequence joins TRBV6-5 and TRBJ2-1; the match to TRBD1 covers 7 bases. CDR1 MNHEY and CDR2 SVGAGI come from the germline V gene. The CDR3 spans 16 residues. J was trimmed by 1 base and V by 1 base; bases with no gene match: 4.

The gene calls are TRBV19 and TRBJ2-4; 11 nucleotides align to TRBD1. Looked up from germline, CDR1 is LNHDA and CDR2 is SQIVND (reference sequence). This CDR3 spans 15 amino acids. V was clipped by 8 bases and J by 1 base; unmatched bases: 4. CDR3 sequence (DNA): TGTGCCAGTGGACAGGGGGCCCTGGCCAAAAACATTCAGTACTTC. Encoded protein: CASGQGALAKNIQYF.

This chain connects TRBV25-1 to TRBJ2-1; TRBD1 agrees at 8 bases. Germline V CDR1 and CDR2: MGHDK, SYGVNS. The CDR3 has 15 amino acids. Trimming removed 4 bases from V and 4 bases from J; junction bases left unmatched: 6. CDR3 region: CASSAPGQAYNEQFF. CDR3 coding DNA: TGTGCCAGCAGTGCGCCGGGACAGGCTTACAATGAGCAGTTCTTC.

The chain combines TRBV5-5 with TRBJ2-3; 7 bases are shared with TRBD1. Germline CDR1 is SGHKS and CDR2 is YYEKEE (reference sequence). This CDR3 region has 16 residues. V trimming: 1 base; J trimming: 4 bases; junction bases outside the gene matches: 9. In nucleotides, the CDR3 is TGTGCCAGCAGCTTGCCTGGGACAGAACACGCAGATACGCAGTATTTT. Its protein product is CASSLPGTEHADTQYF.

The rearrangement uses TRBV27 and TRBJ1-2; weak D call: TRBD1 (6 bases). The germline V gene encodes CDR1 MNHEY and CDR2 SMNVEV (reference sequence). Trimming cost V 10 bases and J 8 bases, with 17 bases left between them. The CDR3 runs 12 residues. CDR3 nucleotides: TGTGCCACAGGCGGGGGGGCAGGGGGCTACACCTTC. This translates into CATGGGAGGYTF.

V gene TRBV5-4 combines with J gene TRBJ2-1, with TRBD2 matching over 14 bases. V lost 0 bases and J lost 4; bases outside the gene matches: 6. CDR3 length: 18 amino acids. The germline CDR1 and CDR2 sequences are SGHNT and YYREEE (reference sequence). This CDR3 is CASSLGGTSGSSYNEQFF. CDR3 sequence (DNA): TGTGCCAGCAGCTTGGGTGGGACTAGCGGGAGCTCGTACAATGAGCAGTTCTTC.

DNA of the CDR3: TGTGCCAGCAGTTCCTTTATAGACACCCCGCAACCCTACTTC. Its translation is CASSSFIDTPQPYF. The chain carries TRBV28 and TRBJ2-7, with D unclear. The CDR3 contains 14 residues. Trimming shortened V by 4 bases and J by 13 bases, and 23 bases separated the two germline ends. The germline V gene encodes CDR1 MDHEN and CDR2 SYDVKM.

V and J are TRBV29-1 and TRBJ2-3, with TRBD1 matching 7 bases. This CDR3 is built from 15 residues. With 6 bases clipped from V and 0 bases from J, the junction kept 9 bases outside the gene matches. Per the germline V gene, CDR1 is SQVTM and CDR2 is ANQGSEA. The CDR3 DNA sequence: TGCAGCGTGCAAGGGACAGAGTCAAGCACAGATACGCAGTATTTT. As protein: CSVQGTESSTDTQYF.

CDR3 region: CASSESVTTLYGYTF. The CDR3 DNA sequence: TGTGCCAGCAGTGAGTCTGTAACTACCCTCTATGGCTACACCTTC. This sequence joins TRBV2 and TRBJ1-2; D is unclear. The germline V gene has CDR1 SNHLY and CDR2 FYNNEI. Between the trimmed V and J ends, which lost 3 bases and 4 bases, there was a span of 15 bases. This CDR3 has 15 residues.